Listed below are T cell receptor beta chains from one sample, sequenced in a study of regulatory T cells in long-lasting Graves disease. TCRdb reprocessed the multiplex PCR reads via MiXCR and lists one record per CDR3 protein. The sample carries approximately 400,000 distinct CDR3 sequences, roughly 20% recorded once. The sample was peripheral blood mononuclear cells (PBMCs), taken when the disease was refractory, from a patient treated with antithyroid drugs. The receptor set was obtained from a female donor with Graves disease. Both conserved end residues are part of each CDR3. D genes are given only for firm matches. Part of the rows lack a size; the others show once, few, many or a class for expanded clones.

TRBJ2-5 TRBV24-1 . many TGTGCCACCAGTGGCACAGGGCGGGGATACCAAGAGACCCAGTACTTC CATSGTGRGYQETQYF
TRBJ2-2 TRBV11-2 . many TGTGCCAGCAGCACCTTGGGCAGGGTTCCCACCGGGGAGCTGTTTTTT CASSTLGRVPTGELFF
TRBJ1-5 TRBV19 . . TGTGCCAGTAGTATAGAGGCGGGCAATCAGCCCCAGCATTTT CASSIEAGNQPQHF
TRBJ2-2 TRBV9 TRBD1 many TGTGCCAGCAGCGTCCCGGGACAGGGGATTCACACCGGGGAGCTGTTTTTT CASSVPGQGIHTGELFF
TRBJ2-2 TRBV12-3/TRBV12-4 TRBD1 . TGTGCCAGCAGTCCGGACAGGGGAAAGGGGAACGGGGAGCTGTTTTTT CASSPDRGKGNGELFF
TRBJ2-7 TRBV6-1 TRBD1 . TGTGCCAGCTGGGGACAGGGTAACTACGAGCAGTACTTC CASWGQGNYEQYF
TRBJ2-7 TRBV28 . . TGTGCTTCAAGGAAGCTCTACGAGCAGTACTTC CASRKLYEQYF
TRBJ2-7 TRBV20-1 . many TGCAGTGCTTTATGGACACGTGGCTCCGAGCAGTACTTC CSALWTRGSEQYF
TRBJ1-2 TRBV20-1 TRBD1 many TGCAGTGCTCCCGCGTCTCGGACAGGAAACTATGGCTACACCTTC CSAPASRTGNYGYTF
TRBJ2-4 TRBV12-3/TRBV12-4 . many TGTGCCAGCAGCGGCTCTGGGACTCGCGCAGTGACCAAAAACATTCAGTACTTC CASSGSGTRAVTKNIQYF
TRBJ2-6 TRBV7-9 TRBD1 few TGTGCCAGCAGCTATACTGACTTAGGGACAGGGATTACTGGGGCCAACGTCCTGACTTTC CASSYTDLGTGITGANVLTF
TRBJ1-2 TRBV2 . many TGTGCCAGCAGTGAGATAGGTGCGAACTATGGCTACACCTTC CASSEIGANYGYTF
TRBJ2-2 TRBV20-1 TRBD1 . TGCAGTGCTAGGGGGGACAGGAGCACCGGGGAGCTGTTTTTT CSARGDRSTGELFF
TRBJ1-2 TRBV12-3/TRBV12-4 . . TGTGCCAGCAGTTTCCCGGACAGTTATGGCTACACCTTC CASSFPDSYGYTF
TRBJ1-2 TRBV6-1 TRBD1 many TGTGCCAGCAGTGCGGACAGGGTCTATGGCTACACCTTC CASSADRVYGYTF
TRBJ1-1 TRBV12-3/TRBV12-4 TRBD1 many TGTGCCAGCAGCCATGACAGGGGGCTCCGAAACACTGAAGCTTTCTTT CASSHDRGLRNTEAFF
TRBJ2-2 TRBV6-1 TRBD2 . TGTGCCAGCAGACTAACTAGCGGAACGAACACCGGGGAGCTGTTTTTT CASRLTSGTNTGELFF
TRBJ1-1 TRBV30 . . TGTGCCTGGAAAAGGAGCGGGATTACTGAAGCTTTCTTT CAWKRSGITEAFF
TRBJ1-2 TRBV29-1 TRBD1 few TGCAGCGTTGAAGATCTTCAGGGACAGGCCAACTATGGCTACACCTTC CSVEDLQGQANYGYTF
TRBJ2-5 TRBV27 TRBD1 many TGTGCCAGCAGCCTACAGGGGTACCAAGAGACCCAGTACTTC CASSLQGYQETQYF
TRBJ2-7 TRBV6-1 . many TGTGCCAGCAGTGAAACCACCTACGAGCAGTACTTC CASSETTYEQYF
TRBJ1-5 TRBV10-2 . . TGCGCCAGCAGTGACGATGGCATACAGCCCCAGCATTTT CASSDDGIQPQHF
TRBJ2-7 TRBV2 TRBD1 many TGTGCCAGCAGTGGGCCCGGGACGGGGGACAGGTCTGCCTACGAGCAGTACTTC CASSGPGTGDRSAYEQYF
TRBJ1-1 TRBV7-2 . . TGTGCCAGCAGCTCCGCTTCTGCAGGCCAAGCTTTCTTT CASSSASAGQAFF
TRBJ2-7 TRBV7-2 . . TGTGCCAGCAGCTCCAGCCTTCGTTCCTACGAGCAGTACTTC CASSSSLRSYEQYF
TRBJ1-3 TRBV6-1 . . TGTGCCAGCAGTCCCGGGGGCGCGGGTGGAAACACCATATATTTT CASSPGGAGGNTIYF
TRBJ1-2 TRBV30 . many TGTGCCTGGAGTGTACCAGGGCGACGCTACACCTTC CAWSVPGRRYTF
TRBJ2-1 TRBV7-9 . . TGTGCCAGCAGCTTACGGTCGGCCTTAGGGGCCTACAATGAGCAGTTCTTC CASSLRSALGAYNEQFF
TRBJ1-1 TRBV7-3 . many TGTGCCAGCAGCATTGACAGGTTTTCTGAAGCTTTCTTT CASSIDRFSEAFF
TRBJ2-3 TRBV7-3 . few TGTGCCAGCAGCTCCTCGGCTGATACGCAGTATTTT CASSSSADTQYF
TRBJ2-7 TRBV30 . . TGTGCCTGGAGGGCGAGGGGGGGCGAGCAGTACTTC CAWRARGGEQYF
TRBJ2-5 TRBV6-1 . few TGTGCCAGCAGTGAAGGGGACACAGGAAGGGAGACCCAGTACTTC CASSEGDTGRETQYF
TRBJ2-7 TRBV28 . many TGTGCCAGCAGGTCCACGGGGGCCTATCAATACGAGCAGTACTTC CASRSTGAYQYEQYF
TRBJ2-7 TRBV3-1 TRBD1 . TGTGCCAGCAGCCAAGCTTTCGGGACAGGAATTCACGAGCAGTACTTC CASSQAFGTGIHEQYF
TRBJ1-6 TRBV27 . . TGTGCCAGTGGAGGGTTGGGCGGAGGCTCACCCCTCCACTTT CASGGLGGGSPLHF
TRBJ2-2 TRBV11-2 TRBD2 many TGTGCCAGCAGCTTAACTGGCGGGAGGTACACCGGGGAGCTGTTTTTT CASSLTGGRYTGELFF
TRBJ2-3 TRBV2 . . TGTGCCAGCAGTGAATTTGCCCCTGAGCCGGATACGCAGTATTTT CASSEFAPEPDTQYF
TRBJ1-2 TRBV12-3/TRBV12-4 . many TGTGCCAGCAGTTTGAAACCGATCTATGGCTACACCTTC CASSLKPIYGYTF
TRBJ1-2 TRBV28 TRBD1 many TGTGCCAGCAGTTTTATCGGCCTCGACAGGGGAATCTATGGCTACACCTTC CASSFIGLDRGIYGYTF
TRBJ1-1 TRBV7-7 TRBD1 . TGTGCTAGCAGCTGGACAGGGGCTGGAGTCACTGAAGCTTTCTTT CASSWTGAGVTEAFF
TRBJ1-1 TRBV25-1 . few TGTGCCAGCAGTCCCCTAACGTTTTCAGCGGGGGGTCGAGAGTTCTTT CASSPLTFSAGGREFF
TRBJ1-1 TRBV19 . few TGTGCCAGTAGTATAGATAGGACAGAGAACACTGAAGCTTTCTTT CASSIDRTENTEAFF